The 30 T cell receptor beta chains presented below share a single source sample, sequenced in a study of blood T cell repertoires in COVID-19. The method was immunoSEQ multiplex PCR; TCRdb's version includes in-frame clones alone and lacks a portion of them. The sample has 150,000 to 200,000 clones, roughly 86% seen once. Sequences were obtained from peripheral blood. The receptors shown here come from a woman aged 45-65 years with acute or convalescent COVID-19.

V is TRBV27 and J is TRBJ2-1, with D tentatively TRBD1 (6 bases). Germline lookup yields CDR1 MNHEY and CDR2 SMNVEV (reference sequence). This CDR3 is built from 15 residues. Trimming cost V 6 bases and J 0 bases, with 12 bases left between them. This CDR3 reads CASRITGSSYNEQFF. Here the CDR3 DNA reads TGTGCCAGCAGGATTACAGGGAGCTCCTACAATGAGCAGTTCTTC.

This clone was detected once. The V gene is TRBV28, the J gene TRBJ2-3, with TRBD1 as a possible D gene (6 bases). There are 15 residues in the CDR3. The ends were cut back, 6 bases at V and 3 bases at J, with 16 bases in the middle. Germline CDR1 is MDHEN and CDR2 is SYDVKM. This CDR3 is CASSSWTESTDTQYF. The DNA of the CDR3 is TGTGCCAGCAGCTCGTGGACAGAGAGTACAGATACGCAGTATTTT.

The chain employs TRBV29-1 and TRBJ2-3; TRBD2 matches at 10 bases. The V gene's germline CDR1 is SQVTM and CDR2 ANQGSEA. This CDR3 spans 13 amino acids. Losses at the gene ends were 6 bases for V and 5 bases for J; bases not matched to a gene: 5. DNA for the CDR3: TGCAGCGTCGGACTAGCGGTTCAAGATACGCAGTATTTT. Translating it yields CSVGLAVQDTQYF.

The rearrangement uses TRBV2 and TRBJ1-2; TRBD1 matches at 7 bases. The CDR3 is made up of 16 amino acids. Germline-derived CDR1 and CDR2 are SNHLY and FYNNEI. The V and J ends lost 2 bases and 8 bases, in that order; junction bases with no gene match: 14. This CDR3 reads CASSELGLTGSWGYTF. For the CDR3, the DNA is TGTGCCAGCAGTGAATTGGGACTGACAGGGTCATGGGGCTACACCTTC.

This clone was seen more than once but under ten times. The chain joins TRBV6-5 to TRBJ1-6; tentatively, D is TRBD1 (5 bases). Between the trimmed V and J ends, which lost 6 bases and 12 bases, there was a span of 21 bases. CDR1 and CDR2 from the germline V gene are MNHEY and SVGAGI. This CDR3 has 15 amino acids. The CDR3 is CASSRRTALGGPLHF. The CDR3 DNA follows: TGTGCCAGCAGCCGCCGGACGGCTTTGGGGGGACCCCTCCACTTT.

In this sample, this clone turned up once. The chain links TRBV30 to TRBJ1-4, with 9 bases fitting TRBD1. V lost 2 bases to trimming and J lost 8 bases; unmatched junction nucleotides: 9. Germline values: CDR1 GTSNPN, CDR2 SVGIG (reference sequence). This CDR3 is 15 amino acids long. The CDR3 is CAWSLRTGAGEKLFF. The CDR3 DNA reads TGTGCCTGGAGTCTTCGGACAGGGGCAGGAGAAAAACTGTTTTTT.

J is TRBJ2-2 and V is TRBV5-8; 10 bases align to TRBD1. With V trimmed by 2 bases and J by 2 bases, 6 bases remained unmatched. This CDR3 has 17 residues. Germline V CDR1 and CDR2: SGHTS, YDEGEE. The CDR3 DNA follows: TGTGCCAGCAGCTTCTACCGGGACAGGGGTAACACCGGGGAGCTGTTTTTT. Amino acid sequence: CASSFYRDRGNTGELFF.

J is TRBJ2-7 and V is TRBV27; no definite D call. CDR1 is MNHEY, CDR2 SMNVEV, per germline (reference sequence). Trimming cost V 2 bases and J 4 bases, with 15 bases left between them. CDR3 size: 15 residues. The CDR3 DNA follows: TGTGCCAGCAGTTTAGTGGCGGTTAGTCGATACGAGCAGTACTTC. It codes for CASSLVAVSRYEQYF.

The chain joins TRBV5-1 to TRBJ2-4; 7 bases map to TRBD1. The CDR3 is 17 residues long. Germline trimming cut 3 bases from V and 5 bases from J; bases unmatched to any gene: 14. Per germline, CDR1 SGHRS and CDR2 YFSETQ. The CDR3 DNA sequence: TGCGCCAGCAGCTCCCCGAAGGGGGCGGGTGTCGAAAACATTCAGTACTTC. Protein sequence: CASSSPKGAGVENIQYF.

This clone has just a few counts. The rearrangement links TRBV7-2 to TRBJ1-5, with a weak D call TRBD1 (5 bases). Trimming pared 1 base from V and 5 bases from J, leaving 15 bases between. CDR3 length: 16 residues. CDR1 and CDR2 from the germline V gene are SGHTA and FQGNSA. The CDR3 nucleotides are TGTGCCAGCAGCTTAGGAGGGACTGGGCGTGATCAGCCCCAGCATTTT. The encoded protein is CASSLGGTGRDQPQHF.

This clone was recorded only once. The rearrangement joins TRBV18 to TRBJ2-3; D is perhaps TRBD2 (5 bases). The ends were cut back, 3 bases at V and 2 bases at J, with 9 bases in the middle. The germline gives CDR1 KGHSH, CDR2 LQKENI. This CDR3 region has 14 residues. The CDR3, as DNA: TGTGCCAGCTCACCGATCGGGAACACAGATACGCAGTATTTT. It translates to CASSPIGNTDTQYF.

The chain uses TRBV6-5 and TRBJ2-3; D is uncertain. V lost 4 bases and J 2 bases, leaving 7 bases between the germline ends. Germline V gene lookup returns CDR1 MNHEY and CDR2 SVGAGI. The length of the CDR3 is 13 residues. The CDR3 here is CASSSPVTDTQYF. CDR3 DNA sequence: TGTGCCAGCAGTTCCCCGGTCACAGATACGCAGTATTTT.

The J gene is TRBJ2-1, the V gene TRBV10-2; 8 bases fit TRBD2. This CDR3 is 15 amino acids long. V shed 9 bases, J shed 0 bases, and the junction held 7 bases outside the gene matches. Germline CDR1 WSHSY, CDR2 SAAADI. The CDR3 DNA reads TGCGCCAGAGCTAGCGGGCCAAGCTCCTACAATGAGCAGTTCTTC. Translation: CARASGPSSYNEQFF.

The V gene is TRBV13, the J gene TRBJ1-3; 9 bases line up with TRBD1. Germline CDR1 is PRHDT and CDR2 is FYEKMQ (reference sequence). J gave up 2 bases and V 4 bases, and 6 bases lay outside the gene matches. The CDR3 is 16 amino acids. The CDR3 sequence is CASSWTGEGPGNTIYF. The CDR3, as DNA: TGTGCCAGCAGCTGGACAGGGGAAGGCCCTGGAAACACCATATATTTT. Based on the CDR3 plus reference TRBV13 and TRBJ1-3, the full variable domain is AAGVIQSPRHLIKEKRETATLKCYPIPRHDTVYWYQQGPGQDPQFLISFYEKMQSDKGSIPDRFSAQQFSDYHSELNMSSLELGDSALYFCASSWTGEGPGNTIYFGEGSWLTVV.

The rearrangement links TRBV10-2 to TRBJ2-7, with 9 bases that match TRBD1. The length of the CDR3 is 16 residues. Germline V CDR1 and CDR2: WSHSY, SAAADI. Trimming cost V 5 bases and J 6 bases; bases outside gene matches: 14. This chain's CDR3 is CASSSAAGTGLTEQYF. The DNA of the CDR3 is TGCGCCAGCAGTTCTGCCGCCGGGACAGGGCTTACCGAGCAGTACTTC.

This sequence joins TRBV6-4 and TRBJ1-6; 8 bases align to TRBD1. CDR3 size: 13 residues. Germline-derived CDR1 and CDR2 are MRHNA and SNTAGT. The J segment lost 8 bases and the V segment lost 4 bases, leaving 1 base of the junction unmatched. CDR3 in amino acids: CASSADRDSPLHF. CDR3 nucleotide sequence: TGTGCCAGCAGTGCGGACAGGGATTCACCCCTCCACTTT.

The chain recombines TRBV18 with TRBJ1-2, with 7 positions matching TRBD1. The length of the CDR3 is 17 residues. CDR1 KGHSH and CDR2 LQKENI come from the germline V gene. The junction had 17 bases not matched to a gene; V was cut back by 6 bases and J by 4 bases. CDR3 amino acids: CASSTMPFEDRPYGYTF. The CDR3 DNA follows: TGTGCCAGCTCTACCATGCCTTTTGAGGACAGGCCCTATGGCTACACCTTC. The variable domain in full, with the rest retrieved from reference TRBV18 and TRBJ1-2, is NAGVMQNPRHLVRRRGQEARLRCSPMKGHSHVYWYRQLPEEGLKFMVYLQKENIIDESGMPKERFSAEFPKEGPSILRIQQVVRGDSAAYFCASSTMPFEDRPYGYTFGSGTRLTVV.

The genes are TRBV29-1 and TRBJ1-5; 10 bases map to TRBD1. The V gene end was trimmed by 7 bases and the J gene end by 6 bases; junction bases not matched to a gene: 6. This CDR3 has 13 amino acids. Germline CDR1 is SQVTM and CDR2 is ANQGSEA. The CDR3: CSAVTGGGQPQHF. The CDR3 DNA follows: TGCAGCGCCGTGACAGGGGGCGGTCAGCCCCAGCATTTT.

The V and J genes are TRBV2 and TRBJ2-6; tentative D call: TRBD2 (7 bases). Trimming removed 6 bases at V and 2 bases at J, with 11 bases between. The CDR3 sequence is 15 residues long. In germline, CDR1 is SNHLY, CDR2 FYNNEI. CDR3 amino acids: CASSAGAPGANVLTF. Written as DNA, the CDR3 is TGTGCCAGCAGCGCGGGGGCCCCTGGGGCCAACGTCCTGACTTTC.

This clone was seen only once. The rearrangement links TRBV19 to TRBJ1-2, with no clear D. Germline loops: CDR1 LNHDA, CDR2 SQIVND (reference sequence). The CDR3 runs 11 residues. The germline V and J ends were trimmed by 6 bases and 4 bases, with 6 bases remaining between them. The CDR3 DNA follows: TGTGCCAGTAGACAAACCTATGGCTACACCTTC. It translates to CASRQTYGYTF.

Points on this clone: At the DNA level, this CDR3 is encoded by other sequences in the same sample as well. The chain carries TRBV19 and TRBJ2-3; no clear D. V shed 1 base and J shed 1 base, with 9 bases lying between them. Germline lookup yields CDR1 LNHDA and CDR2 SQIVND (reference sequence). The CDR3 extends over 15 amino acids. The CDR3 region is CASSIASRGTDTQYF. The CDR3 nucleotides read TGTGCCAGTAGTATAGCTTCGCGAGGCACAGATACGCAGTATTTT.

The gene calls are TRBV3-1 (or the pseudogene TRBV3-2) and TRBJ2-1, with 8 nucleotides matching TRBD2. This CDR3 spans 15 amino acids. Germline loops: CDR1 LGHDT, CDR2 YNNKEL (reference sequence). Trimming removed 5 bases from V and 5 bases from J; junction bases left unmatched: 8. CDR3 in amino acids: CASSKPGLGDNEQFF. CDR3 sequence (DNA): TGTGCCAGCAGCAAACCGGGACTAGGGGACAATGAGCAGTTCTTC.

The chain joins TRBV29-1 to TRBJ1-3; possible D gene TRBD1, 5 bases. Trimming took 4 bases from V and 3 from J, leaving 7 bases between them. The CDR3 is 12 amino acids. CDR1 and CDR2 (germline): SQVTM, ANQGSEA. CDR3 DNA sequence: TGCAGCGTTGGGGGCGGTGGAAACACCATATATTTT. Translated, it gives CSVGGGGNTIYF.

The J gene is TRBJ1-4, the V gene TRBV6-6, with D possibly matching TRBD1 (6 bases). The ends were cut back, 4 bases at V and 8 bases at J, with 11 bases in the middle. The CDR3 is made up of 13 amino acids. Germline V gene sequence: CDR1 MNHNY, CDR2 SVGAGI (reference sequence). The CDR3 spells CASSFPGQEKLFF. CDR3 bases: TGTGCCAGCAGTTTTCCGGGACAAGAAAAACTGTTTTTT.

The genes are TRBV10-3 and TRBJ1-5; 8 bases map to TRBD1. Trimming removed 3 bases from V and 7 bases from J; junction bases left unmatched: 5. CDR1 ENHRY and CDR2 SYGVKD come from the germline V gene. The CDR3 has 14 amino acids. The CDR3 here is CAISDDRGRQPQHF. The CDR3 nucleotides read TGTGCCATCAGTGATGACAGGGGAAGGCAGCCCCAGCATTTT.

V usage is TRBV11-2 and J usage is TRBJ2-1, with 8 nucleotides matching TRBD2. V was pared by 5 bases and J by 2 bases, with 5 bases of the junction left unmatched. Per germline, CDR1 SGHAT and CDR2 FQNNGV. The CDR3 has 15 residues. The CDR3 region is CASSPIAGPYNEQFF. The CDR3 DNA is TGTGCCAGCAGCCCGATAGCGGGACCCTACAATGAGCAGTTCTTC. Full variable domain (outside the CDR3, taken from reference TRBV11-2 and TRBJ2-1): EAGVAQSPRYKIIEKRQSVAFWCNPISGHATLYWYQQILGQGPKLLIQFQNNGVVDDSQLPKDRFSAERLKGVDSTLKIQPAKLEDSAVYLCASSPIAGPYNEQFFGPGTRLTVL.

The chain uses TRBV6-5 and TRBJ2-5, with D possibly TRBD2 on 6 matching bases. V was pared by 8 bases and J by 2 bases, with 9 bases between. This CDR3 spans 12 amino acids. Germline assignment: CDR1 MNHEY and CDR2 SVGAGI. DNA of the CDR3: TGTGCCAGCGGAGGGCCGCAAGAGACCCAGTACTTC. This codes for CASGGPQETQYF.

A few counts support this clone. The chain combines TRBV6-5 with TRBJ2-7; D is possibly TRBD2 (7 bases). This CDR3 has 13 residues. The germline V gene has CDR1 MNHEY and CDR2 SVGAGI. Trimming removed 7 bases from V and 2 bases from J, with 12 bases in between. CDR3 nucleotide sequence: TGTGCCAGCACCCGGGGGGCGGCCTACGAGCAGTACTTC. Translation gives CASTRGAAYEQYF.

This clone came up a few times. The rearrangement links TRBV19 to TRBJ1-4, with 11 bases matching TRBD1. The CDR3 loop spans 14 amino acids. Losses at the gene ends were 6 bases for V and 8 bases for J; bases not matched to a gene: 5. Germline CDR1 LNHDA, CDR2 SQIVND (reference sequence). The CDR3 coding sequence is TGTGCCAGTAGGGACAGGGGGCGCATAGAAAAACTGTTTTTT. This gives the protein CASRDRGRIEKLFF.

The chain has TRBV11-2 and TRBJ1-2, with 7 bases aligning to TRBD1. The trim removed 5 bases at V and 6 bases at J, leaving 6 bases unmatched. Germline CDR1 and CDR2: SGHAT and FQNNGV. CDR3 length: 13 residues. The CDR3 nucleotides are TGTGCCAGCAGCGTACAGGGGCGACATGGCTACACCTTC. This encodes CASSVQGRHGYTF.